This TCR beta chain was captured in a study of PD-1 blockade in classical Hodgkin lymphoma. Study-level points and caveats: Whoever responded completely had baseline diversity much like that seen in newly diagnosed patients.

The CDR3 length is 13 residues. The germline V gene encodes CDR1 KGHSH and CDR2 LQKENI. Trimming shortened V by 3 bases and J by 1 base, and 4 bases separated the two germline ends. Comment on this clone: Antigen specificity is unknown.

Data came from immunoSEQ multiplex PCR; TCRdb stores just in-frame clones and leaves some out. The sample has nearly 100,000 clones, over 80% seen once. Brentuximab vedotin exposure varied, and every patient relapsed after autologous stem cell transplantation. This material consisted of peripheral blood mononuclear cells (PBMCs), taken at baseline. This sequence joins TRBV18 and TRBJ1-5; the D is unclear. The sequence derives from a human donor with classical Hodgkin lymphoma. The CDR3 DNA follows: TGTGCCAGCTCACCGGCCAGCAATCAGCCCCAGCATTTT. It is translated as CASSPASNQPQHF.